A single sample gave rise to the 8 T cell receptor beta chains below, sequenced in a study of blood T cell repertoires in COVID-19 (dated by TCRdb to the early 2020s). The library was built by means of the immunoSEQ multiplex PCR assay. Imported from immuneACCESS, the table was reduced by TCRdb to in-frame sequences with V and J called. These copies leave out some clones; in studies compared against another copy, an unresolved V gene accounts for under half, and the cause of the remainder is not known. The sample table shows around 130,000 clones, and 84% are seen once. Of the sample, 1.6% is held by the ten largest clones. Sequencing was performed on PBMCs or T cells enriched from blood (not recorded which). These receptors were collected from a woman under 30 who had been exposed to COVID-19.

V usage is TRBV5-1 and J usage is TRBJ1-4; D gene ambiguous. The germline gives CDR1 SGHRS, CDR2 YFSETQ. This CDR3 comprises 16 residues. V was trimmed by 4 bases and J by 1 base, leaving 14 bases between them. CDR3 amino acids: CASSRRGRVTNEKLFF. Here the CDR3 DNA reads TGCGCCAGCAGCAGACGCGGGAGAGTAACTAATGAAAAACTGTTTTTT.

The gene calls are TRBV7-3 and TRBJ1-6; 7 bases map to TRBD1. CDR3 length equals 14 residues. Germline CDR1 and CDR2: SGHTA and FQGTGA. V dropped 4 bases and J dropped 6; count of bases not matched to a gene: 3. The CDR3 protein is CASSSGTANSPLHF. The DNA of the CDR3 is TGTGCCAGCAGCTCCGGGACAGCTAATTCACCCCTCCACTTT.

The chain combines TRBV25-1 with TRBJ2-2, with D perhaps TRBD1 (6 bases). Germline V gene lookup returns CDR1 MGHDK and CDR2 SYGVNS. This CDR3 comprises 14 residues. Trimming shortened V by 3 bases and J by 3 bases, and 8 bases separated the two germline ends. The CDR3 DNA sequence: TGTGCCAGCAGTGACAACAGGGACACCGGGGAGCTGTTTTTT. Encoded protein: CASSDNRDTGELFF.

This chain uses TRBV3-1 (or the pseudogene TRBV3-2) with TRBJ2-3; 7 bases fit TRBD2. CDR3 length equals 17 residues. V was clipped by 8 bases and J by 1 base; unmatched bases: 15. Germline CDR1 and CDR2: LGHDT and YNNKEL (reference sequence). The CDR3 protein is CASEPILPTSGTDTQYF. The CDR3 region has the DNA TGTGCCAGCGAGCCGATCTTGCCAACTAGCGGCACAGATACGCAGTATTTT.

Only one count was recorded for this clone. This chain connects TRBV7-2 to TRBJ2-7; 13 nucleotides line up with TRBD2. Looked up from germline, CDR1 is SGHTA and CDR2 is FQGNSA. V was pared by 3 bases and J by 9 bases, with 11 bases of the junction left unmatched. CDR3 length: 16 amino acids. The CDR3 sequence: CASSLGSGLAGALQYF. CDR3 coding DNA: TGTGCCAGCAGCTTGGGGTCCGGACTAGCGGGAGCGTTGCAGTACTTC.

The chain combines TRBV13 with TRBJ1-1; TRBD1 aligns across 9 bases. There are 14 residues in the CDR3. Germline loops: CDR1 PRHDT, CDR2 FYEKMQ (reference sequence). V trimming: 4 bases; J trimming: 8 bases; junction bases outside the gene matches: 8. CDR3: CASSSGTGRSEAFF. In DNA, the CDR3 is TGTGCCAGCAGCTCCGGGACAGGGAGGTCCGAAGCTTTCTTT.

This sequence joins TRBV6-5 and TRBJ2-7, with D possibly TRBD1 on 6 matching bases. The CDR3 runs 14 residues. Trimming shortened V by 5 bases and J by 3 bases, and 14 bases separated the two germline ends. The germline gives CDR1 MNHEY, CDR2 SVGAGI. The DNA of the CDR3 is TGTGCCAGCAGTACGGCAGGGGAGATCTACGAGCAGTACTTC. This gives the protein CASSTAGEIYEQYF.

The chain uses TRBV7-9 and TRBJ1-4; D call uncertain. The germline CDR1 and CDR2 sequences are SEHNR and FQNEAQ (reference sequence). CDR3 length: 14 residues. Deletions cut 5 bases from V and 8 bases from J, with 15 bases between. The CDR3 here is CASSPGKVAEKLFF. The CDR3 nucleotides read TGTGCCAGCAGCCCCGGAAAGGTAGCCGAAAAACTGTTTTTT.